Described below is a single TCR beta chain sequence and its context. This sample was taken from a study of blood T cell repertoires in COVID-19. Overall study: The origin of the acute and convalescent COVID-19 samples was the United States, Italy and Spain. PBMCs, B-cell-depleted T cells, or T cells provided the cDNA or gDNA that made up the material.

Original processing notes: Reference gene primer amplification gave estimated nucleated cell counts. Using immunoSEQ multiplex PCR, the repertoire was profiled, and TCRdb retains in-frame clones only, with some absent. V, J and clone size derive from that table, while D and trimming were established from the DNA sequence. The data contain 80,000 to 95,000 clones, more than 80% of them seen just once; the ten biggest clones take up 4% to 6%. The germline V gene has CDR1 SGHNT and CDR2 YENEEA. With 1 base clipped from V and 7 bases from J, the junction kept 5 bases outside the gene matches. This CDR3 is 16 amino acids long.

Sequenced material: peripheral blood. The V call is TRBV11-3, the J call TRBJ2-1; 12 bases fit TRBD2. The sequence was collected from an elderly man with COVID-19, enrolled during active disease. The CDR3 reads CASSLATSGGLNEQFF. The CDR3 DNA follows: TGTGCCAGCAGCTTAGCGACTAGCGGGGGTCTGAATGAGCAGTTCTTC.